These 22 T cell receptor beta chains came from one sample sequenced in a study of CD8 T cells in Susac syndrome (dated by TCRdb to between 2018 and 2021). Library method: the immunoSEQ multiplex PCR assay. RNA was extracted using the RNeasy kit, and about 0.45 to 1 ug of the RNA was reverse transcribed with random hexamers. TCRdb trimmed the raw reads at Q25, called clones with MiXCR and kept productive beta chains. A single entry per CDR3 protein holds the most common genes and DNA from its merged rows. The sample table lists around 80,000 distinct CDR3 sequences, 95% to 96% of them with a count of one. The top ten clonotypes cover roughly 0.45% of the sample. Specimen: CD8+ T cells from PBMCs. These receptors originate from a human donor with Susac syndrome.

This chain links TRBV18 with TRBJ1-1, with unresolved D. This CDR3 is built from 14 residues. Germline assignment: CDR1 KGHSH and CDR2 LQKENI. V lost 3 bases to trimming and J lost 7 bases, with 15 bases between them. This CDR3 is CASSPGIQVHEAFF. For the CDR3, the DNA is TGTGCCAGCTCACCCGGTATCCAGGTCCATGAAGCTTTCTTT.

This chain links TRBV14 with TRBJ2-7, with TRBD2 matching 8 bases. The CDR3 covers 15 residues. Germline trimming cut 4 bases from V and 0 bases from J; bases unmatched to any gene: 5. Per germline, CDR1 SGHDN and CDR2 FVKESK. For the CDR3, the DNA is TGTGCCAGCAGCCCGGGGACTAGAGGCTCCTACGAGCAGTACGTC. Its protein product is CASSPGTRGSYEQYV.

This chain joins TRBV5-1 and TRBJ2-1; D gene uncertain. This CDR3 comprises 13 residues. V lost 2 bases to trimming and J lost 3 bases, with 6 bases between them. CDR1 is SGHRS, CDR2 YFSETQ, per germline. CDR3 loop: CASSLYNYNEQFF. The CDR3 DNA reads TGCGCCAGCAGCTTATACAACTACAATGAGCAGTTCTTC.

This clonotype was picked up one time. This sequence joins TRBV9 and TRBJ2-1, with 8 positions matching TRBD2. Losses at the gene ends were 4 bases for V and 5 bases for J; bases not matched to a gene: 14. CDR1 is SGDLS, CDR2 YYNGEE, per germline. The CDR3 covers 17 residues. The CDR3 protein is CASSHNLGGAAHNEQFF. The CDR3 coding sequence is TGTGCCAGCAGCCACAATCTCGGGGGGGCCGCCCACAATGAGCAGTTCTTC. Full variable domain (rest looked up from reference TRBV9 and TRBJ2-1): DSGVTQTPKHLITATGQRVTLRCSPRSGDLSVYWYQQSLDQGLQFLIQYYNGEERAKGNILERFSAQQFPDLHSELNLSSLELGDSALYFCASSHNLGGAAHNEQFFGPGTRLTVL.

CDR3 amino acids: CASSQDTSGRADTQYF. For the CDR3, the DNA is TGCGCCAGCAGCCAAGATACTAGCGGGAGAGCAGATACGCAGTATTTT. The chain couples TRBV4-3 to TRBJ2-3; TRBD2 agrees at 11 bases. V lost 0 bases and J lost 4; bases outside the gene matches: 3. Germline V lookup: CDR1 LGHNA, CDR2 YSLEER. The CDR3 contains 16 residues.

The rearrangement uses TRBV14 and TRBJ1-1; D gene uncertain. The V end lost 0 bases, the J end lost 1 base, and 3 bases lay between the germline ends. The CDR3 totals 13 residues. Per the germline V gene, CDR1 is SGHDN and CDR2 is FVKESK. The CDR3 nucleotides are TGTGCCAGCAGCCAAGATCCGAACACTGAAGCTTTCTTT. It codes for CASSQDPNTEAFF.

This rearrangement joins TRBV6-5 to TRBJ2-5; D ambiguous. Germline V gene sequence: CDR1 MNHEY, CDR2 SVGAGI. The CDR3 totals 13 residues. Trimming took 2 bases from V and 1 from J, leaving 5 bases between them. The CDR3 DNA is TGTGCCAGCAGTTACATCGGCCAAGAGACCCAGTACTTC. Amino acid sequence: CASSYIGQETQYF.

The chain joins TRBV15 to TRBJ1-2; D is undetermined. V lost 2 bases and J lost 10, with 11 bases in between. This CDR3 spans 12 amino acids. Germline CDR1 reads LNHNV; CDR2 reads YYDKDF (reference sequence). This chain's CDR3 is CATSRTPQIYTF. The CDR3 nucleotides read TGTGCCACCAGCAGAACCCCGCAGATCTACACCTTC.

This chain connects TRBV14 to TRBJ2-1; D remains ambiguous. This CDR3 is built from 17 residues. Germline V gene lookup returns CDR1 SGHDN and CDR2 FVKESK. V lost 4 bases, J lost 4 bases, and 20 bases lay in between. CDR3 amino acids: CASSRGITRGSYNEQFF. The CDR3 coding sequence is TGTGCCAGCAGCCGTGGAATTACGCGAGGATCGTACAATGAGCAGTTCTTC.

The rearrangement uses TRBV6-6 and TRBJ2-7; D gene uncertain. Between the trimmed V and J ends, which lost 0 bases and 3 bases, there was a span of 12 bases. This CDR3 comprises 15 residues. Per germline, CDR1 MNHNY and CDR2 SVGAGI (reference sequence). The CDR3 DNA reads TGTGCCAGCAGTTACTCGCTGGAGTGCCTCTACGAGCAGTACGTC. Amino acid sequence: CASSYSLECLYEQYV.

This rearrangement joins TRBV20-1 to TRBJ2-3, with 9 bases fitting TRBD1. There are 14 residues in the CDR3. CDR1 and CDR2 (germline): DFQATT, SNEGSKA (reference sequence). The V gene end was trimmed by 6 bases and the J gene end by 1 base; junction bases not matched to a gene: 5. CDR3 in amino acids: CSATGGEGTDTQYF. The CDR3 nucleotides are TGCAGTGCGACAGGGGGGGAGGGCACAGATACGCAGTATTTT.

The rearrangement uses TRBV20-1 and TRBJ2-1, with 10 bases that match TRBD2. This CDR3 spans 15 amino acids. J gave up 5 bases and V 0 bases, and 4 bases lay outside the gene matches. Germline V gene data show CDR1 as DFQATT and CDR2 as SNEGSKA (reference sequence). In DNA form, the CDR3 reads TGCAGTGCTAGAGAGCGGACTAGCGGCCACAATGAGCAGTTCTTC. The encoded protein is CSARERTSGHNEQFF.

V and J are TRBV4-3 and TRBJ2-5; D might be TRBD1 (5 bases). The V and J ends lost 0 bases and 5 bases respectively, with 16 bases between them. The CDR3 extends over 16 amino acids. Per the germline V gene, CDR1 is LGHNA and CDR2 is YSLEER. The CDR3 DNA follows: TGCGCCAGCAGCCAAGAGGGGCGACGACCGTGGGAGACCCAGTACTTC. Translation gives CASSQEGRRPWETQYF.

The chain recombines TRBV3-1 with TRBJ2-5; TRBD2 matches at 12 bases. Germline V lookup: CDR1 LGHDT, CDR2 YNNKEL (reference sequence). Unmatched junction bases numbered 3, after V lost 3 bases and J lost 1 base. The CDR3 totals 16 residues. CDR3: CASSQGTSGLQETQYF. The CDR3 nucleotides are TGTGCCAGCAGCCAGGGGACTAGCGGGCTCCAAGAGACCCAGTACTTC.

This chain connects TRBV20-1 to TRBJ1-5; D unresolved. The length of the CDR3 is 16 residues. The V and J ends lost 7 bases and 0 bases respectively, with 19 bases between them. The germline V gene has CDR1 DFQATT and CDR2 SNEGSKA (reference sequence). The DNA for the CDR3 is TGCAGTGGGAGACCTGGGCCCCTCACTAGCAATCAGCCCCAGCATTTT. This sequence encodes CSGRPGPLTSNQPQHF.

This clonotype was seen a single time. The V and J genes are TRBV24-1 and TRBJ2-3; D is unclear. CDR1 KGHDR and CDR2 SFDVKD come from the germline V gene. V lost 5 bases to trimming and J lost 2 bases, with 13 bases between them. The CDR3 totals 15 residues. CDR3 nucleotide sequence: TGTGCCACCAGTGCGATTCAGGAAACCACAGATACGCAGTATTTT. The encoded protein is CATSAIQETTDTQYF.

V usage is TRBV9 and J usage is TRBJ2-2; D not resolved. The germline gives CDR1 SGDLS, CDR2 YYNGEE. CDR3 length equals 13 residues. The V end lost 4 bases, the J end lost 0 bases, and 4 bases lay between the germline ends. CDR3 nucleotides: TGTGCCAGCAGCCCCGCGAACACCGGGGAGCTGTTTTTT. Residues: CASSPANTGELFF.

The rearrangement uses TRBV29-1 and TRBJ2-7, with a tentative D call TRBD2 (5 bases). The germline V gene encodes CDR1 SQVTM and CDR2 ANQGSEA. V gave up 3 bases and J gave up 7 bases, with 16 bases separating them. This CDR3 is built from 13 residues. The CDR3 region is CSVEGALSGEQYF. The CDR3 DNA reads as TGCAGCGTTGAGGGAGCTCTTTCCGGGGAGCAGTACTTC.

The chain employs TRBV29-1 and TRBJ1-1, with D possibly being TRBD1 (5 bases). This CDR3 is 13 amino acids long. V lost 4 bases and J lost 3, with 12 bases in between. Germline V lookup: CDR1 SQVTM, CDR2 ANQGSEA. CDR3 protein: CSVGEGLYTEAFF. The DNA for the CDR3 is TGCAGCGTTGGGGAGGGGCTCTACACTGAAGCTTTCTTT.

The chain combines TRBV20-1 with TRBJ2-3; 11 bases fit TRBD1. This CDR3 contains 13 residues. Germline CDR1 and CDR2: DFQATT and SNEGSKA (reference sequence). After removal of 4 bases from V and 11 bases from J, the junction contained 8 bases not matched to a gene. As DNA, the CDR3 is TGCAGTGCTATGGGGACAGGGGGACAAGGGCAGTATTTT. Translated, it gives CSAMGTGGQGQYF.

V is TRBV7-8 and J is TRBJ2-2; possibly TRBD2 for D (5 bases). The germline V and J ends were trimmed by 1 base and 0 bases, with 27 bases remaining between them. Looked up from germline, CDR1 is SGHVS and CDR2 is FQNEAQ. The CDR3 has 22 residues. As DNA, the CDR3 is TGTGCCAGCAGCTTAGTTTGGCGGGCAGAATACGAAGTCACGACGAACACCGGGGAGCTGTTTTTT. It codes for CASSLVWRAEYEVTTNTGELFF.

The J gene is TRBJ2-2, the V gene TRBV10-3; possible D gene TRBD1, 5 bases. Trimming shortened V by 2 bases and J by 2 bases, and 12 bases separated the two germline ends. The CDR3 extends over 16 amino acids. Germline-derived CDR1 and CDR2 are ENHRY and SYGVKD. In DNA, the CDR3 is TGTGCCATCAGTGAGCCATGGGGCCCTAACACCGGGGAGCTGTTTTTT. It is translated as CAISEPWGPNTGELFF.